This TCR beta chain was sequenced for a study of tumor-infiltrating lymphocytes in primary liver carcinoma. Background on the study: All patients, whether men or women, fell within 30 to 69 years of age.

This CDR3 spans 14 amino acids. The template, 500 ng total RNA, yielded TCR beta cDNA made with a constant-region primer. Three nested multiplex PCR rounds, a slightly modified ARM-PCR, produced the libraries for TCR beta. TRBV1-TRBV30 forward and Cbeta reverse primers drove the first two roughly 9-cycle rounds. TCRdb redid the calling of the multiplex PCR reads with MiXCR, one entry per CDR3 protein. The sample includes roughly 78,000 distinct CDR3 sequences, 60% to 80% seen only once; the top ten take approximately 15%. From approximately 20-30 mg of unsorted bulk tissue, DNA and RNA were co-extracted together. Resecting the tumor surgically was how the patients' primary liver carcinoma was treated. Chronic HBV infection, which was untreated, was present in the patients. This clonotype occurred once. Antigen: not known. At one of its ends the junction is not consistent with the germline gene, which may arise from a read error.

Findings of the study overall: Significantly larger top-250-clone fractions were found in tumors than in blood (p = 0.039).

This chain uses TRBV12-3 or TRBV12-4 with TRBJ1-2; TRBD1 agrees at 7 bases. The material sequenced was liver tumor tissue from sampling region 4. Subset in this sample: tumor region T4, right-lateral pole. This TCR was sampled from a woman aged 55 to 70 with primary liver carcinoma and hepatitis B virus infection. CDR3 region: CTSSPRQGQYGHTF. In DNA form, the CDR3 reads TGTACCAGCAGCCCGAGACAGGGCCAATATGGCCACACCTTC.